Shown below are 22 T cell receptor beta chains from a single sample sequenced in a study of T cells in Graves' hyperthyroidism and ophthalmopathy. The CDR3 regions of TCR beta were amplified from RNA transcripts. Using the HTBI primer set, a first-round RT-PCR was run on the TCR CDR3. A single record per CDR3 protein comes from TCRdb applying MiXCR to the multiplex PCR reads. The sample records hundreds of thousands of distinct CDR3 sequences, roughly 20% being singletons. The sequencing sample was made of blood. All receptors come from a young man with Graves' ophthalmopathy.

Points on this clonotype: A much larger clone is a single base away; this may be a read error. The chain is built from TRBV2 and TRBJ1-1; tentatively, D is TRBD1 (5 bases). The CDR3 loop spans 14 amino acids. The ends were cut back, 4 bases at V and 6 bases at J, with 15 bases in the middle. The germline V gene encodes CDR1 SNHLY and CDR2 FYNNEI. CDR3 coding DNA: TGTGCCAGCAGTGGGATCAGGGAGGGCGCTGAAGCTTTCTTT. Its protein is CASSGIREGAEAFF.

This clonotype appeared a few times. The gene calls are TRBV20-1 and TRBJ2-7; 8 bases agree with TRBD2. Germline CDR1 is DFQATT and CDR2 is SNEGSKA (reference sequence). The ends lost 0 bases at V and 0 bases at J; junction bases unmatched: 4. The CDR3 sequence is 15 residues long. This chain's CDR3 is CSAREGGRSSYEQYF. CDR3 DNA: TGCAGTGCTAGAGAGGGCGGGAGGAGCTCCTACGAGCAGTACTTC.

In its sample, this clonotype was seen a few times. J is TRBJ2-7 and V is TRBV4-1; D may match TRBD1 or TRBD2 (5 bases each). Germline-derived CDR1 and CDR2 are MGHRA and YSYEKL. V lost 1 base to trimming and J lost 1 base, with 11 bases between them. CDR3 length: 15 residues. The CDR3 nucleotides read TGCGCCAGCAGCCAAGCTTTGGGACCTTCCTACGAGCAGTACTTC. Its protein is CASSQALGPSYEQYF.

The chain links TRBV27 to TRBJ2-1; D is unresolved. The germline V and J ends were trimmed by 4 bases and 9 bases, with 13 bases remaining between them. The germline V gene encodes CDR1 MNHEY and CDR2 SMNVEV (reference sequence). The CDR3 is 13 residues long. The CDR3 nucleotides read TGTGCCAGCAGTTCTCTCCTACCCACTGAGCAGTTCTTC. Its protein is CASSSLLPTEQFF.

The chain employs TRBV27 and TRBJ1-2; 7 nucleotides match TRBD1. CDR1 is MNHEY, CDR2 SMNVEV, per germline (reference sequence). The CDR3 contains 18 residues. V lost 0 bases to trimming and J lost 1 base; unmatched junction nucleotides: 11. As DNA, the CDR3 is TGTGCCAGCAGTTTATCGGGACAGAAACGCTCCAGTAACTATGGCTACACCTTC. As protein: CASSLSGQKRSSNYGYTF.

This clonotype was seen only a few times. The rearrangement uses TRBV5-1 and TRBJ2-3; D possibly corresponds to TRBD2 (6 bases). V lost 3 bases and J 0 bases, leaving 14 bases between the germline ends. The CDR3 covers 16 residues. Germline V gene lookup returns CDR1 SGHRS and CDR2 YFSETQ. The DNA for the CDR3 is TGCGCCAGCAGCTCCCTCCCTGGGGGGAGCACAGATACGCAGTATTTT. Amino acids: CASSSLPGGSTDTQYF.

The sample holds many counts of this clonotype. CDR3: CAWSASGHTDTQYF. CDR3 sequence (DNA): TGTGCCTGGAGTGCTAGCGGACACACAGATACGCAGTATTTT. The gene calls are TRBV30 and TRBJ2-3; TRBD2 aligns across 7 bases. This CDR3 has 14 amino acids. After removal of 1 base from V and 2 bases from J, the junction contained 3 bases not matched to a gene. CDR1 and CDR2 from the germline V gene are GTSNPN and SVGIG (reference sequence). The variable domain in full, with the rest retrieved from reference TRBV30 and TRBJ2-3, is SQTIHQWPATLVQPVGSPLSLECTVEGTSNPNLYWYRQAAGRGLQLLFYSVGIGQISSEVPQNLSASRPQDRQFILSSKKLLLSDSGFYLCAWSASGHTDTQYFGPGTRLTVL.

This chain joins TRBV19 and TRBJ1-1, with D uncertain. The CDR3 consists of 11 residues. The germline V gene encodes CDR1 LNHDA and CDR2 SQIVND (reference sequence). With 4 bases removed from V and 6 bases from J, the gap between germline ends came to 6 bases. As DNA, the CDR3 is TGTGCCAGTAGTAGGAGGGCTGAAGCTTTCTTT. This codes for CASSRRAEAFF.

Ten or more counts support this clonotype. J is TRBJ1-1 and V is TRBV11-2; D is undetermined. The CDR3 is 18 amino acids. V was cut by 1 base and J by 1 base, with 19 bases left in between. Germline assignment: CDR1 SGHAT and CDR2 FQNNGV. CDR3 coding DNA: TGTGCCAGCAGCTTAGGTTATGGGAGTGAAGAAAAGAACACTGAAGCTTTCTTT. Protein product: CASSLGYGSEEKNTEAFF.

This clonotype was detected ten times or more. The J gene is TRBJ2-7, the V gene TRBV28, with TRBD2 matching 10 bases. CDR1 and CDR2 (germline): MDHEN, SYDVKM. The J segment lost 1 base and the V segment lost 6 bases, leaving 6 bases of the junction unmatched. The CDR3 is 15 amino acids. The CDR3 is CASSPGLAESYEQYF. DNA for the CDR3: TGTGCCAGCAGCCCCGGACTAGCGGAGTCCTACGAGCAGTACTTC. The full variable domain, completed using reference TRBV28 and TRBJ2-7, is DVKVTQSSRYLVKRTGEKVFLECVQDMDHENMFWYRQDPGLGLRLIYFSYDVKMKEKGDIPEGYSVSREKKERFSLILESASTNQTSMYLCASSPGLAESYEQYFGPGTRLTVT.

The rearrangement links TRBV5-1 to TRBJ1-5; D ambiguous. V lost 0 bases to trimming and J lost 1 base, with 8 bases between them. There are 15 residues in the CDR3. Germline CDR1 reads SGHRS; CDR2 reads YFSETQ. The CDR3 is CASSLAGRSNQPQHF. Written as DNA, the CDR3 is TGCGCCAGCAGCTTGGCGGGCAGAAGCAATCAGCCCCAGCATTTT.

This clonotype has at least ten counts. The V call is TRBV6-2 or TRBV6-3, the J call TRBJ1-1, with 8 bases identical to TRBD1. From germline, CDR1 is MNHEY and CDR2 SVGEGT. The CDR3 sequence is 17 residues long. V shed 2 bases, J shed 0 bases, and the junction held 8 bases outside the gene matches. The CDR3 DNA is TGTGCCAGCAGTTACCTGGGCGGGACAGGAGTGAACACTGAAGCTTTCTTT. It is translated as CASSYLGGTGVNTEAFF.

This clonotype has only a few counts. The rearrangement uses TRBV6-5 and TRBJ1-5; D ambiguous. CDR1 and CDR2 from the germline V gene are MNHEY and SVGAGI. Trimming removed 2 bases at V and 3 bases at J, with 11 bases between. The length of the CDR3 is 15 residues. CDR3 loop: CASSYGGVPNQPQHF. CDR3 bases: TGTGCCAGCAGTTACGGTGGGGTACCCAATCAGCCCCAGCATTTT.

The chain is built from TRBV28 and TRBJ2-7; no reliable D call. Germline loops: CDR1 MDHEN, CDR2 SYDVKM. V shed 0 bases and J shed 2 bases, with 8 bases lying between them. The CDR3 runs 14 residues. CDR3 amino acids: CASSLWQAPYEQYF. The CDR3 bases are TGTGCCAGCAGTTTATGGCAGGCCCCCTACGAGCAGTACTTC.

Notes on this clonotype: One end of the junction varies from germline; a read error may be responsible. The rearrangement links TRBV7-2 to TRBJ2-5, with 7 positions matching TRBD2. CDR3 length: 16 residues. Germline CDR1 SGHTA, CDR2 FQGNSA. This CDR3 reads CASSHGTPGGQEAQYF. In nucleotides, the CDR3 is TGTGCCAGCAGTCATGGGACTCCGGGAGGCCAAGAGGCCCAGTACTTC.

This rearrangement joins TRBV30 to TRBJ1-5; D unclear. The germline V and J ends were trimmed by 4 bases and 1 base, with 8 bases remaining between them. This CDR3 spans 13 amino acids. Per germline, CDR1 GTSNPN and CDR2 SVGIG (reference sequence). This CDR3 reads CAWNLGSNQPQHF. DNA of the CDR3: TGTGCCTGGAATTTAGGGAGCAATCAGCCCCAGCATTTT.

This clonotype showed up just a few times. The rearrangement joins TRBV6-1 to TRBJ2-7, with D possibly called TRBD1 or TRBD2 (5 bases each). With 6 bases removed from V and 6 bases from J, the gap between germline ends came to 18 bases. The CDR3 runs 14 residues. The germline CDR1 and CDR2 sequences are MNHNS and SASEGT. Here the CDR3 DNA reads TGTGCCAGCAGCCTGGGACCCGCCATGGGCGAGCAGTACTTC. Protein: CASSLGPAMGEQYF.

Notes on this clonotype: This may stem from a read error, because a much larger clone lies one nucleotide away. The CDR3 nucleotides are TGTGCCAGCGGCTTCGGACTAGCGGGAGGGAGGGAGCAGTTCTTC. This translates into CASGFGLAGGREQFF. The rearrangement uses TRBV11-2 and TRBJ2-1, with 15 bases fitting TRBD2. The CDR3 runs 15 residues. Per germline, CDR1 SGHAT and CDR2 FQNNGV.

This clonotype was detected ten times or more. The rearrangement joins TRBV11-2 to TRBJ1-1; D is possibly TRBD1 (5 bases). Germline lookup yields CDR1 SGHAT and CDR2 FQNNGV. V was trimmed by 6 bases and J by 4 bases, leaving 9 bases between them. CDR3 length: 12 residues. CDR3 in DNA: TGTGCCAGCAGGGGGGAAGGCACTGAAGCTTTCTTT. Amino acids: CASRGEGTEAFF.

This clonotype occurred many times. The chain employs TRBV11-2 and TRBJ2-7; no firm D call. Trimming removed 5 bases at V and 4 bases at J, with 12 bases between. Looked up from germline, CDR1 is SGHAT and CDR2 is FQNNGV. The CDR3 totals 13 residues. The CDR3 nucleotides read TGTGCCAGCAGCCGGGTCGGCGAGTACGAGCAGTACTTC. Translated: CASSRVGEYEQYF.

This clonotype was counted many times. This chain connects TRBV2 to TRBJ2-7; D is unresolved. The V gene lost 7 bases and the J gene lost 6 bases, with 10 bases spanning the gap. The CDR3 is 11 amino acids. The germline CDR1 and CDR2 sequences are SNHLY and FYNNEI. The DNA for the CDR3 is TGTGCCAGCACCCCACAACTCGAGCAGTACTTC. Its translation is CASTPQLEQYF.

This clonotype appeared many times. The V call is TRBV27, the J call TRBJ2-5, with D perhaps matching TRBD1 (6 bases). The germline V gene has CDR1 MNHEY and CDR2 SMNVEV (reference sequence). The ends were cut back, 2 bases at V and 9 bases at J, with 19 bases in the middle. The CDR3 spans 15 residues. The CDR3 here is CASSLEFSGAESQYF. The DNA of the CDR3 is TGTGCCAGCAGTTTAGAGTTTTCAGGGGCCGAATCCCAGTACTTC.